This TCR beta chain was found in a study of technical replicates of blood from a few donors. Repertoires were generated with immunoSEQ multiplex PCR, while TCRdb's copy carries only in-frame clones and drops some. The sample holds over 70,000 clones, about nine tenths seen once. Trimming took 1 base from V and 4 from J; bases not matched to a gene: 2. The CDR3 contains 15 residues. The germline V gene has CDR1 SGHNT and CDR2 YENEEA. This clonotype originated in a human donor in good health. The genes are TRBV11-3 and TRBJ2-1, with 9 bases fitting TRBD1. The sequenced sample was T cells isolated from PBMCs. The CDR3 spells CASSLGQGVYNEQFF. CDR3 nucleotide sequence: TGTGCCAGCAGCTTAGGACAGGGGGTTTACAATGAGCAGTTCTTC.